The clone carrying this T cell receptor (beta chain) has a handful of counts. Antigen: not known. This entry is derived from a study of post-analysis software for immune sequencing data. Study background: Some patients lacked subtype; others had relapsing-remitting, secondary progressive or progressive-relapsing disease.

TCR beta cDNA libraries had unique molecular identifiers. TCRdb re-called the PCR reads with MiXCR, one entry per CDR3 protein. The sample has hundreds of thousands of distinct CDR3 sequences, roughly 30% seen once. Germline CDR1 reads MNHEY; CDR2 reads SMNVEV (reference sequence). V was shortened by 4 bases and J by 7 bases, with 11 bases between the two germline ends. The CDR3 runs 12 residues. General study results and limits: Controls' normalized Chao1 diversity significantly exceeded that of multiple sclerosis patients. Included in a set of a few TRBV segments more frequent in patients than controls were TRBV5-6, TRBV5-1 and TRBV20-1.

What was sequenced was blood. The chain couples TRBV27 to TRBJ2-7, with unresolved D. The receptor comes from a girl aged 10 to 17 with multiple sclerosis. CDR3 region: CASSSPRKEQYF. CDR3 nucleotide sequence: TGTGCCAGCAGTTCCCCCCGGAAGGAGCAGTACTTC.